The clone carrying this T cell receptor (beta chain) was seen only a few times. Its specificity is not known. The record originates from a study of T cell repertoires in cytomegalovirus infection. Each CDR3 protein is one row after TCRdb ran MiXCR on the reads. This sample has more than 200,000 distinct CDR3 sequences, with roughly 9% found just once. The study's findings and limits: HLA-C-restricted CMV clonotypes gave the most frequent clonotype in two of eight donors.

CDR1 SEHNR and CDR2 FQNEAQ come from the germline V gene (reference sequence). V lost 0 bases, J lost 5 bases, and 10 bases lay in between. This CDR3 region has 14 residues. The specimen sequenced was PBMCs. J is TRBJ2-5 and V is TRBV7-9; weak D call: TRBD1 (5 bases). The source of this sequence is a human donor in good health (CMV status not recorded). Some clones in this sample may be carry-over from other donors' samples. The CDR3 spells CASSLALRGETQYF. CDR3 sequence (DNA): TGTGCCAGCAGCTTAGCGCTTAGGGGCGAGACCCAGTACTTC. Looking up the rest from reference TRBV7-9 and TRBJ2-5 gives the full variable domain: DTGVSQNPRHKITKRGQNVTFRCDPISEHNRLYWYRQTLGQGPEFLTYFQNEAQLEKSRLLSDRFSAERPKGSFSTLEIQRTEQGDSAMYLCASSLALRGETQYFGPGTRLLVL.